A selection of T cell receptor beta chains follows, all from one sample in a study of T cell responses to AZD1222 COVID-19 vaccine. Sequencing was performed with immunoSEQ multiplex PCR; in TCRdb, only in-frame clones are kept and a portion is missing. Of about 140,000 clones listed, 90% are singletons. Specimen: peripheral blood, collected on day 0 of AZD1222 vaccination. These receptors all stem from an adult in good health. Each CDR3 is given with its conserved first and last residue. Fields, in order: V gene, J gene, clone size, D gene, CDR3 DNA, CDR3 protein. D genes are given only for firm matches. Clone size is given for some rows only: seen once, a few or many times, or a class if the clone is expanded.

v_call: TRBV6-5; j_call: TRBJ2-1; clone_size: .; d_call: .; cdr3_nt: TGTGCCAGCAGTTACCGGACGGGTCGCCCTAATGAGCAGTTCTTC; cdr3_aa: CASSYRTGRPNEQFF
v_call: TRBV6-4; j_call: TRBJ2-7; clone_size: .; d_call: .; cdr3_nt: TGTGCCAGCAGTGACTCGATTTACGAGCAGTACTTC; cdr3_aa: CASSDSIYEQYF
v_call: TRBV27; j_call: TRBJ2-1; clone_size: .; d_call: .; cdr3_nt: TGTGCCAGCAGTTTAATGGGCAGTGAGCAGTTCTTC; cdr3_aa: CASSLMGSEQFF
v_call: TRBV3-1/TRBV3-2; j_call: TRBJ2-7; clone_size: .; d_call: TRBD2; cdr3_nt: TGTGCCAGCAGCCTCTTAGCGGGAGTGGACTACGAGCAGTACTTC; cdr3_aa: CASSLLAGVDYEQYF
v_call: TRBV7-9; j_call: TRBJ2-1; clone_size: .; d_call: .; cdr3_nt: TGTGCCAGCAGCTTAGGCTCAGGAAGGGGATCCTACAATGAGCAGTTCTTC; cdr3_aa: CASSLGSGRGSYNEQFF
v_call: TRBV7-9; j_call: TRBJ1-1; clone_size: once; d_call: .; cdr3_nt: TGTGCCAGCAGCTTAGCCCAGGGTAACACTGAAGCTTTCTTT; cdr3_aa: CASSLAQGNTEAFF
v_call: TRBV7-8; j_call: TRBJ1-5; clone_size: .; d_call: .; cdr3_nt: TGTGCCAGCAGCCTCCTCGACAGTAGCAATCAGCCCCAGCATTTT; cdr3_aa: CASSLLDSSNQPQHF
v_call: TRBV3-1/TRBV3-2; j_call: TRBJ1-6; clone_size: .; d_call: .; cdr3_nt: TGTGCCAGCAGCCAAGACCCCCTGCCTAATTCACCCCTCCACTTT; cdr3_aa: CASSQDPLPNSPLHF
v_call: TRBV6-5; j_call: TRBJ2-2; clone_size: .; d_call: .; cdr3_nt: TGTGCCAGCAGTTATCGGGCAGGATTAGCCACCGGGGAGCTGTTTTTT; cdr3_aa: CASSYRAGLATGELFF
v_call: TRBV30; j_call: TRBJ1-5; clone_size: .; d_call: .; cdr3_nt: TGTGCCTGGAGCTCCTCTGACCTCCACAATCAGCCCCAGCATTTT; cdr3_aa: CAWSSSDLHNQPQHF
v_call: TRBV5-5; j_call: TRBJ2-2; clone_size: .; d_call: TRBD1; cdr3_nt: TGTGCCAGCAGCTTAGGGACAGGTCGTTTTGCCGGGGAGCTGTTTTTT; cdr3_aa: CASSLGTGRFAGELFF
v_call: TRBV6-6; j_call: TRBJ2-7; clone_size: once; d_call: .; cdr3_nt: TGTGCCAGCAAAATCCCCAGAACGGACGAGCAGTACTTC; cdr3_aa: CASKIPRTDEQYF
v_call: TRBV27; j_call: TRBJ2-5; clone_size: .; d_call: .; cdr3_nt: TGTGCCAGCATGAGGGGGGGTCTATTGGAGACCCAGTACTTC; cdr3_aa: CASMRGGLLETQYF
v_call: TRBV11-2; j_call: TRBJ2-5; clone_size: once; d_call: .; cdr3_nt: TGTGCCAGCAGCCAGGGTGGGACCCAGTACTTC; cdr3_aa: CASSQGGTQYF
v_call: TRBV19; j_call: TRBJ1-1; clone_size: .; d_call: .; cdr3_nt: TGTGCCAGTAGTATCTACCCAACGGCTTTCTTT; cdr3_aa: CASSIYPTAFF
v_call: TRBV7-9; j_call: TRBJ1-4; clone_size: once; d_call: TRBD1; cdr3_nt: TGTGCCAGCAGCCCCTGGGGAGACAGGGAGATTAATGAAAAACTGTTTTTT; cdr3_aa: CASSPWGDREINEKLFF
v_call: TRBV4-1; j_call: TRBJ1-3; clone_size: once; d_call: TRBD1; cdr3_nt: TGCGCCAGCAGCCCCACTCCAGGGGGCTCTGGAAACACCATATATTTT; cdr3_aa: CASSPTPGGSGNTIYF
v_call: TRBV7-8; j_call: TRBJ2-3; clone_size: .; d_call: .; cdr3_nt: TGTGCCAGCAGCCTCCAGACCCTTTGGGACACAGATACGCAGTATTTT; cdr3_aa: CASSLQTLWDTDTQYF
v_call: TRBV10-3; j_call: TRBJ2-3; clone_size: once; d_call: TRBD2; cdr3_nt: TGTGCCATCAAGCCCCTAGCGGGAGATCGGGTCGACACAGATACGCAGTATTTT; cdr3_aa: CAIKPLAGDRVDTDTQYF
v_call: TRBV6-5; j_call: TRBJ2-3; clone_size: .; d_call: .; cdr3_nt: TGTGCCAGCAGTTACTCCGGCACAGATACGCAGTATTTT; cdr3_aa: CASSYSGTDTQYF
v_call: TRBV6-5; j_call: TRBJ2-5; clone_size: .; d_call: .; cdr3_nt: TGTGCCAGCAGCCGACGAGAGACCCAGTACTTC; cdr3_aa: CASSRRETQYF
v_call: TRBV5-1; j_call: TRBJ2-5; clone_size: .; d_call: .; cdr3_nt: TGCGCCAGCAGCTTTCACTCCCTGGAGAGTGAGACCCAGTACTTC; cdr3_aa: CASSFHSLESETQYF
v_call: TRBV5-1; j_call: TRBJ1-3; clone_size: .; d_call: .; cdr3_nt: TGCGCCAGCAGCTTTGACGTCCGGCGAAACACCATATATTTT; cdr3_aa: CASSFDVRRNTIYF
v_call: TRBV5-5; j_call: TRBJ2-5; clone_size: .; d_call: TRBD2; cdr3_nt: TGTGCCAGCAGCTTGAACGGGGCTAGCGGGGGGAAAGAGACCCAGTACTTC; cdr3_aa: CASSLNGASGGKETQYF
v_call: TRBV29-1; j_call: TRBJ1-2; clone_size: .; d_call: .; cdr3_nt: TGCAGCGTTGACGCCGCGGACGGAGGCTACACCTTC; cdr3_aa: CSVDAADGGYTF
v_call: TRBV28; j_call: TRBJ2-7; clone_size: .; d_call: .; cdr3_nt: TGTGCCAGCACCCCTAGGCTAGTCTCAACCTACGAGCAGTACTTC; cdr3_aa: CASTPRLVSTYEQYF
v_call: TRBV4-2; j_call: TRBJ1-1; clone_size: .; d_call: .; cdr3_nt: TGTGCCAGCAGCCAAGATGATTCCAGGGAGGGGACTGAAGCTTTCTTT; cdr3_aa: CASSQDDSREGTEAFF
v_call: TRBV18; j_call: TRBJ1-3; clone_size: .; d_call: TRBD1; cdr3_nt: TGTGCCAGCTCACCAATACTTCTCGGACAGGGCACTGGAAACACCATATATTTT; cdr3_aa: CASSPILLGQGTGNTIYF
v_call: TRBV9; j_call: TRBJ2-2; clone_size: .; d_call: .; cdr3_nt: TGTGCCAGCAGCGTAGTGCCGCGGGGCGGGGAGCTGTTTTTT; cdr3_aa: CASSVVPRGGELFF
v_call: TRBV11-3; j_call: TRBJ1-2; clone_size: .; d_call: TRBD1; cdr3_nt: TGTGCCAGCAGCCATAGATTCACAGGGGTAGGCTACACCTTC; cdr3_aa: CASSHRFTGVGYTF
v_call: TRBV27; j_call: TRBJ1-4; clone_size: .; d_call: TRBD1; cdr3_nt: TGTGCCAGCAGTTTCGCAGGGGGTAATGAAAAACTGTTTTTT; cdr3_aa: CASSFAGGNEKLFF
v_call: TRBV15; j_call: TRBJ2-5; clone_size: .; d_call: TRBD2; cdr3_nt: TGTGCCACCAGCCGCGGACTAGCGGGGAGGGGTAGGGAGACCCAGTACTTC; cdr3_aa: CATSRGLAGRGRETQYF
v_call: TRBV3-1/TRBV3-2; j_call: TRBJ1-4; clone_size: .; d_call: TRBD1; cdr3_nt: TGTGCCAGCAGCCAAGAAACAGGGGAACATGAAAAACTGTTTTTT; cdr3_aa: CASSQETGEHEKLFF
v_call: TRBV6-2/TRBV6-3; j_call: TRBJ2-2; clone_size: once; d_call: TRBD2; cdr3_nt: TGTGCCAGCAGCACGAGACTAGCGGGAGAGCTGTTTTTT; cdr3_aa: CASSTRLAGELFF
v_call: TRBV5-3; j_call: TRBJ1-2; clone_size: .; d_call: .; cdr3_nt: TGTGCCAGAACCACACTCCCTTCCTATGGCTACACCTTC; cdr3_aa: CARTTLPSYGYTF
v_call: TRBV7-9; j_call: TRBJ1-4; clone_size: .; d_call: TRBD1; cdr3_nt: TGTGCCAGCAGCCCCCAAGGGGGCCCCCTGCGCGGAGAAAAACTGTTTTTT; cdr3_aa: CASSPQGGPLRGEKLFF
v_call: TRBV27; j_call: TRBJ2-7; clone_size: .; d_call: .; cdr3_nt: TGTGCCGGACGGGACAAGAACTACGAGCAGTACTTC; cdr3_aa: CAGRDKNYEQYF
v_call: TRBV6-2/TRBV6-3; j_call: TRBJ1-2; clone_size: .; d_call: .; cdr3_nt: TGTGCCAGCAGTTACTCTAGCGCAGGGTACGTTGGCTACACCTTC; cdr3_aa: CASSYSSAGYVGYTF
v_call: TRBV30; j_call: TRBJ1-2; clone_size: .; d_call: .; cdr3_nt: TGTGCCTGGGGTTCTAACTATGGCTACACCTTC; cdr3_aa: CAWGSNYGYTF
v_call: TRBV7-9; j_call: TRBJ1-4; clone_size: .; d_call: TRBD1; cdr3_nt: TGTGCCAGCAGCGTAACAGGGGGCGCGACTAATGAAAAACTGTTTTTT; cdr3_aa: CASSVTGGATNEKLFF
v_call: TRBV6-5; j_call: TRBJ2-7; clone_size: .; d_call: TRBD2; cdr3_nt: TGTGCCAGCAGCATGGGACTAGCAGTGTACGAGCAGTACTTC; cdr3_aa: CASSMGLAVYEQYF
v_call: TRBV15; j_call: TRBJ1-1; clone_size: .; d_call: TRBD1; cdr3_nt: TGTGCCACCAGCAGTCCCGGGACAGGGGTCACTGAAGCTTTCTTT; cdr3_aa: CATSSPGTGVTEAFF
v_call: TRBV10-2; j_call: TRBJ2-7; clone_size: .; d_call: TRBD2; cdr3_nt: TGCGCCACAAAGTCCCTAGCGGGGCCCTACGAGCAGTACTTC; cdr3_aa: CATKSLAGPYEQYF